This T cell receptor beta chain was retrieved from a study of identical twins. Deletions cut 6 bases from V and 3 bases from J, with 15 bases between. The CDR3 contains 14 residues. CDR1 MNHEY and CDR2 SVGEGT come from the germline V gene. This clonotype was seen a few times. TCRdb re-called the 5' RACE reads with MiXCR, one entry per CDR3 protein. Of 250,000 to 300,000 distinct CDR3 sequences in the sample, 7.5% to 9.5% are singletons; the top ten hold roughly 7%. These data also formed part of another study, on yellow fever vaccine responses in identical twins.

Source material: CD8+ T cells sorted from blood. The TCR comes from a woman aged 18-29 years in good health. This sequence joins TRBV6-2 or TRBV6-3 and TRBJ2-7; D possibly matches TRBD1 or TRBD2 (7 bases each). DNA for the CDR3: TGTGCCAGCAGCCAGGGGGGGAACAGCTACGAGCAGTACTTC. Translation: CASSQGGNSYEQYF.